What follows are 4 T cell receptor beta chains derived from one specimen sequenced in a study of identifying expanded T cells in peripheral blood. Profiled with immunoSEQ multiplex PCR; TCRdb holds only in-frame clones, not every one. The sample records approximately 79,000 clones, 90% being singletons. Sequencing was done on a sample of blood. The receptors were sampled from a person aged 18 to 70 in good health.

The V gene is TRBV11-3, the J gene TRBJ2-7, with D tentatively TRBD1 (5 bases). Trimming removed 2 bases from V and 3 bases from J, with 11 bases in between. The CDR3 is 14 residues long. From germline, CDR1 is SGHNT and CDR2 YENEEA. The CDR3 loop reads CASSLRAGNYEQYF. CDR3 bases: TGTGCCAGCAGCTTACGGGCAGGGAACTACGAGCAGTACTTC.

The rearrangement joins TRBV7-3 to TRBJ2-3; 9 nucleotides agree with TRBD2. CDR1 SGHTA and CDR2 FQGTGA come from the germline V gene. The CDR3 totals 16 residues. The ends lost 2 bases at V and 3 bases at J; junction bases unmatched: 6. CDR3 in amino acids: CASSLSGGRVTDTQYF. CDR3 DNA: TGTGCCAGCAGCTTATCTGGCGGGAGGGTAACAGATACGCAGTATTTT. Complete variable domain (other parts from reference TRBV7-3 and TRBJ2-3): GAGVSQTPSNKVTEKGKYVELRCDPISGHTALYWYRQSLGQGPEFLIYFQGTGAADDSGLPNDRFFAVRPEGSVSTLKIQRTERGDSAVYLCASSLSGGRVTDTQYFGPGTRLTVL.

CDR3 loop: CASSYSSSGSLSGYTF. The CDR3 nucleotides read TGTGCCAGCAGTTACTCGTCGTCCGGGTCCCTTTCTGGCTACACCTTC. The V call is TRBV6-5, the J call TRBJ1-2; D not resolved. Trimming stripped 0 bases from V and 7 bases from J, with 18 bases between. The CDR3 runs to 16 residues. The germline CDR1 and CDR2 sequences are MNHEY and SVGAGI.

The chain is built from TRBV4-2 and TRBJ2-5, with no clear D. Trimming cost V 0 bases and J 6 bases, with 2 bases left between them. The CDR3 has 11 residues. Germline CDR1 reads LGHNA; CDR2 reads YNFKEQ. CDR3 residues: CASSQEKTQYF. DNA of the CDR3: TGTGCCAGCAGCCAAGAGAAGACCCAGTACTTC.